This T cell receptor (beta chain) was identified during a study of shared clonotypes between healthy human individuals. Study observations and caveats: Rarefaction analysis demonstrated incomplete sorted-subset sequencing notwithstanding large depth. Investigators collected only blood, and repertoires in tissues likely differ.

In its sample, this clone was seen once. Its antigen is as yet unknown. Memory CD4+ cells were the fraction left after CD45RA+ naive selection. Germline CDR1 and CDR2: SGDLS and YYNGEE. The CDR3 extends over 15 amino acids. Trimming took 3 bases from V and 2 from J, leaving 15 bases between them. Deep was the level at which the assay was run. Clones were read by immunoSEQ multiplex PCR, and TCRdb kept only the in-frame ones, dropping some. The sample holds about 1.1 million clones; roughly 80% are singletons and the top ten take roughly 0.9%. This rearrangement joins TRBV9 to TRBJ2-7; the D gene is possibly TRBD1 (8 bases). The sequence came from a man younger than 30 in good health. Some clones in this sample may be carry-over from other donors' samples. Sequenced material: memory CD4+ T cells from PBMCs. Subset: CD45RA-negative fraction. The CDR3, as DNA: TGTGCCAGCAGCGCCAAACAGGGGGGGACCTACGAGCAGTACTTC. This translates into CASSAKQGGTYEQYF.